A single sample is the source of the 3 T cell receptor beta chains below, sequenced in a study of human T cells and chemical hapten exposure. This sample's time point: patch test 3, about 24 weeks after DPC sensitization. Treatment indicated: therapeutic diphenylcyclopropenone sensitization with weekly scalp DPC. TCRdb re-called the RACE reads through MiXCR, storing one row per CDR3 protein. The sample has more than 100,000 distinct CDR3 sequences; 11% are singletons. The specimen was whole blood, collected in connection with sensitization to the hapten diphenylcyclopropenone (DPC). The receptor source for this set is a woman aged 50 to 65 with alopecia areata. Some clones in this sample may be carry-over from other donors' samples.

This chain joins TRBV5-1 and TRBJ1-3; D not resolved. The V end lost 5 bases, the J end lost 0 bases, and 9 bases lay between the germline ends. Germline CDR1 reads SGHRS; CDR2 reads YFSETQ. This CDR3 region has 14 residues. The CDR3 coding sequence is TGCGCCAGCAGACAGACGGACTCTGGAAACACCATATATTTT. This encodes CASRQTDSGNTIYF.

The chain couples TRBV3-1 to TRBJ2-3; maybe TRBD1 (6 bases). CDR1 is LGHDT and CDR2 is YNNKEL in the germline V gene (reference sequence). Deletions cut 2 bases from V and 2 bases from J, with 14 bases between. The CDR3 totals 16 residues. The CDR3: CASSQHQGIITDTQYF. CDR3 DNA sequence: TGTGCCAGCAGCCAACACCAGGGGATTATCACAGATACGCAGTATTTT.

This clonotype has more than one count but fewer than ten. V usage is TRBV7-2 and J usage is TRBJ2-1; D gene uncertain. Germline V gene data show CDR1 as SGHTA and CDR2 as FQGNSA. CDR3 size: 11 residues. The V end lost 2 bases, the J end lost 9 bases, and 5 bases lay between the germline ends. CDR3 nucleotide sequence: TGTGCCAGCAGCTTAAGTTCTGAGCAGTTCTTC. Protein: CASSLSSEQFF.